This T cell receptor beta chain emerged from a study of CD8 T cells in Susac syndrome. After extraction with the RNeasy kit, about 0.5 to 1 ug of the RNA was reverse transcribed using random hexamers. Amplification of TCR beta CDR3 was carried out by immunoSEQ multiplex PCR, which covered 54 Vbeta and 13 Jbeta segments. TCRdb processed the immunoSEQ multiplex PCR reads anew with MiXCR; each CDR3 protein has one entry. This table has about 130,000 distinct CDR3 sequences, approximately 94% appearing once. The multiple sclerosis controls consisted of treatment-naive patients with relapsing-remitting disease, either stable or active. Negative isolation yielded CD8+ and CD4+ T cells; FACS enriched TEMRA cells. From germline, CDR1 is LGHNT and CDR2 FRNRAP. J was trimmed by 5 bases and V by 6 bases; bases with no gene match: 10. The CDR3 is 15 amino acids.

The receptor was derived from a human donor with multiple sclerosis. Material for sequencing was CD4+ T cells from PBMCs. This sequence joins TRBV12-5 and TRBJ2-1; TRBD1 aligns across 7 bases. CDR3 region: CASGLEGTANNEQFF. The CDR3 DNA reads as TGTGCTAGTGGGCTTGAGGGGACAGCCAACAATGAGCAGTTCTTC.